Presented here are 27 T cell receptor beta chains from one specimen sequenced in a study of molecular identifiers for immune sequencing clone quantification. Each CDR3 protein is one row after TCRdb ran MiXCR on the PCR reads. The table shows around 460,000 distinct CDR3 sequences, with about a fifth occurring only once. Sequenced material: naive CD8+ T cells from blood, with Jurkat cell RNA spiked in. As for subset: FACS-sorted CD8+CD4-CCR7+CD45RA+ naive T cells. The origin of the receptors is a human donor in good health. Some libraries in this study had Jurkat cell RNA spiked in.

The gene calls are TRBV30 and TRBJ1-5; D ambiguous. The CDR3 is made up of 11 amino acids. The V gene's germline CDR1 is GTSNPN and CDR2 SVGIG (reference sequence). Trimming shortened V by 7 bases and J by 1 base, and 5 bases separated the two germline ends. The CDR3 spells CAYGSNQPQHF. CDR3 sequence (DNA): TGTGCCTATGGGAGCAATCAGCCCCAGCATTTT.

The rearrangement links TRBV5-6 to TRBJ2-3, with a weak D call TRBD2 (6 bases). Germline values: CDR1 SGHDT, CDR2 YYEEEE. The CDR3 is made up of 15 amino acids. V lost 6 bases to trimming and J lost 2 bases, with 16 bases between them. CDR3: CASMVSGRDTDTQYF. The CDR3 region has the DNA TGTGCCAGCATGGTCAGCGGGCGCGACACAGATACGCAGTATTTT. The full variable domain, completed using reference TRBV5-6 and TRBJ2-3, is DAGVTQSPTHLIKTRGQQVTLRCSPKSGHDTVSWYQQALGQGPQFIFQYYEEEERQRGNFPDRFSGHQFPNYSSELNVNALLLGDSALYLCASMVSGRDTDTQYFGPGTRLTVL.

In this sample, this clonotype turned up many times. V and J are TRBV18 and TRBJ1-1, with D tentatively TRBD1 (5 bases). This CDR3 has 13 amino acids. The germline V and J ends were trimmed by 8 bases and 6 bases, with 16 bases remaining between them. The V gene's germline CDR1 is KGHSH and CDR2 LQKENI. CDR3 coding DNA: TGTGCCAGCATCGGGGGGGTCAGGGCTGAAGCTTTCTTT. It specifies CASIGGVRAEAFF.

This clonotype has just a few counts. V is TRBV6-2 or TRBV6-3 and J is TRBJ2-3; D gene uncertain. V shed 6 bases and J shed 3 bases, with 16 bases lying between them. Germline V lookup: CDR1 MNHEY, CDR2 SVGEGT. The CDR3 totals 15 residues. As DNA, the CDR3 is TGTGCCAGCAGGTCCAGATTACTCGCGACAGATACGCAGTATTTT. Its translation: CASRSRLLATDTQYF.

The CDR3 here is CATSKDRGATGELFF. DNA for the CDR3: TGTGCCACCAGCAAGGACAGGGGTGCCACCGGGGAGCTGTTTTTT. The rearrangement uses TRBV15 and TRBJ2-2, with 9 nucleotides matching TRBD1. The CDR3 sequence is 15 residues long. V was pared by 4 bases and J by 4 bases, with 4 bases of the junction left unmatched. Germline CDR1 and CDR2: LNHNV and YYDKDF (reference sequence). Looking up the rest from reference TRBV15 and TRBJ2-2 gives the full variable domain: DAMVIQNPRYQVTQFGKPVTLSCSQTLNHNVMYWYQQKSSQAPKLLFHYYDKDFNNEADTPDNFQSRRPNTSFCFLDIRSPGLGDTAMYLCATSKDRGATGELFFGEGSRLTVL.

The chain recombines TRBV20-1 with TRBJ2-7; D may match TRBD1 or TRBD2 (5 bases each). Germline lookup yields CDR1 DFQATT and CDR2 SNEGSKA (reference sequence). This CDR3 has 13 amino acids. V was pared by 0 bases and J by 3 bases, with 9 bases between. The CDR3 sequence is CSAREGVGYEQYF. In DNA, the CDR3 is TGCAGTGCTAGAGAGGGGGTAGGCTACGAGCAGTACTTC.

This clonotype was recorded at least ten times. This chain uses TRBV3-1 with TRBJ2-2; tentative D call: TRBD2 (7 bases). V lost 4 bases to trimming and J lost 6 bases, with 24 bases between them. The V gene's germline CDR1 is LGHDT and CDR2 YNNKEL (reference sequence). This CDR3 region has 18 residues. This CDR3 is CASSLIPHWGGASGELFF. CDR3 bases: TGTGCCAGCAGCCTCATCCCCCACTGGGGGGGGGCGTCCGGGGAGCTGTTTTTT.

This clonotype was counted at least ten times. This sequence joins TRBV24-1 and TRBJ2-2; no reliable D call. The CDR3 contains 13 residues. With 9 bases removed from V and 1 base from J, the gap between germline ends came to 8 bases. Germline CDR1 is KGHDR and CDR2 is SFDVKD. CDR3 DNA sequence: TGTGCCACCGGACCTAGGAACACCGGGGAGCTGTTTTTT. Encoded protein: CATGPRNTGELFF.

This clonotype was counted at least ten times. The chain is built from TRBV30 and TRBJ1-1; tentative D call: TRBD1 (5 bases). CDR3 length: 11 amino acids. The germline V gene has CDR1 GTSNPN and CDR2 SVGIG (reference sequence). The V gene lost 8 bases and the J gene lost 3 bases, with 10 bases spanning the gap. CDR3 sequence reads: CAGGEDTEAFF. The CDR3 DNA sequence: TGTGCCGGGGGAGAGGACACTGAAGCTTTCTTT.

The sample holds a few counts of this clonotype. The rearrangement joins TRBV19 to TRBJ2-2, with 9 bases lining up with TRBD1. Germline V gene lookup returns CDR1 LNHDA and CDR2 SQIVND (reference sequence). V gave up 1 base and J gave up 6 bases; unmatched junction bases: 3. The CDR3 runs 15 residues. The CDR3 DNA is TGTGCCAGTAGTATAGGACAGGGGGTCGCCGGGGAGCTGTTTTTT. It translates to CASSIGQGVAGELFF.

This clonotype has a handful of counts. The chain links TRBV10-3 to TRBJ2-3, with TRBD1 matching 8 bases. Germline loops: CDR1 ENHRY, CDR2 SYGVKD. With V trimmed by 5 bases and J by 2 bases, 9 bases remained unmatched. CDR3 length equals 16 residues. CDR3 DNA sequence: TGTGCCATCAGTTCTCCGGGACAGGAGAACACAGATACGCAGTATTTT. Its translation: CAISSPGQENTDTQYF.

As concerns this clonotype: A read error may be the cause here, since a much bigger clone is one base away. The chain has TRBV29-1 and TRBJ2-1; the D call may be TRBD1 or TRBD2 (5 bases each). Germline assignment: CDR1 SQVTM and CDR2 ANQGSEA. The CDR3 contains 14 residues. V lost 3 bases, J lost 5 bases, and 14 bases lay in between. The CDR3 loop is CSVEIGAANNEQFF. DNA of the CDR3: TGCAGCGTTGAGATCGGGGCAGCTAACAATGAGCAGTTCTTC.

The chain joins TRBV25-1 to TRBJ1-1; maybe TRBD1 (5 bases). Germline V gene data show CDR1 as MGHDK and CDR2 as SYGVNS. CDR3 length: 14 amino acids. V gave up 0 bases and J gave up 6 bases, with 11 bases separating them. CDR3 sequence reads: CASSEYGWGAEAFF. As DNA, the CDR3 is TGTGCCAGCAGTGAATACGGGTGGGGGGCTGAAGCTTTCTTT.

V gene TRBV20-1 combines with J gene TRBJ2-3; D is unclear. Trimming stripped 0 bases from V and 4 bases from J, with 14 bases between. The CDR3 covers 15 residues. The germline V gene encodes CDR1 DFQATT and CDR2 SNEGSKA (reference sequence). The CDR3 nucleotides read TGCAGTGCTAGAGATCTAGGTGGTCGTGCAGATACGCAGTATTTT. It encodes CSARDLGGRADTQYF.

A word on this clonotype: Given a much more abundant clone one base away, this may be a read error. V is TRBV20-1 and J is TRBJ2-7; unclear D gene. Germline assignment: CDR1 DFQATT and CDR2 SNEGSKA (reference sequence). The CDR3 is 12 amino acids. CDR3 nucleotides: TGCAGTGCCAGTGACACTGTCTACGAGCAGCACTTC. Protein product: CSASDTVYEQHF.

This clonotype was found a few times. The CDR3 end shows no conserved phenylalanine or tryptophan, and so a read error is likely. The chain uses TRBV7-9 and TRBJ2-7; D is tentatively TRBD1 or TRBD2 (6 bases each). Trimming left V 4 bases short and J 4 bases short, with 23 bases between. CDR3 length equals 17 residues. The germline V gene encodes CDR1 SEHNR and CDR2 FQNEAQ (reference sequence). CDR3 amino acids: CASSSGLYDKGGYEQYS. CDR3 nucleotide sequence: TGTGCCAGCAGCTCCGGGCTTTATGACAAAGGGGGGTACGAGCAGTACTCC.

This clonotype has a count of ten or more. This chain links TRBV15 with TRBJ2-7, with a weak D call TRBD2 (6 bases). Germline CDR1 LNHNV, CDR2 YYDKDF (reference sequence). V lost 1 base and J lost 4, with 14 bases in between. The CDR3 is 15 residues long. CDR3 residues: CATSRVRGSGYEQYF. In DNA form, the CDR3 reads TGTGCCACCAGCAGAGTGAGGGGAAGCGGGTACGAGCAGTACTTC.

CDR3 sequence (DNA): TGTGCCAGCAATCTCGACTTGCGCACCGGGGAGCTGTTTTTT. Protein sequence: CASNLDLRTGELFF. The J gene is TRBJ2-2, the V gene TRBV12-3 or TRBV12-4; no firm D call. The V gene lost 7 bases and the J gene lost 4 bases, with 13 bases spanning the gap. This CDR3 has 14 residues.

This clonotype was observed at least ten times. The gene calls are TRBV7-9 and TRBJ2-3; D is possibly TRBD2 (8 bases). V was clipped by 3 bases and J by 3 bases, with 16 bases between them. This CDR3 is 16 amino acids long. The germline gives CDR1 SEHNR, CDR2 FQNEAQ (reference sequence). Here the CDR3 reads CASSLRGQRGTDTQYF. The CDR3 DNA follows: TGTGCCAGCAGCTTGAGGGGACAGCGGGGGACAGATACGCAGTATTTT.

This clonotype appeared many times. The rearrangement uses TRBV4-2 and TRBJ1-4; weak D call: TRBD1 (6 bases). V was pared by 0 bases and J by 6 bases, with 11 bases between. Germline V gene lookup returns CDR1 LGHNA and CDR2 YNFKEQ. This CDR3 comprises 15 residues. Here the CDR3 reads CASSQDWGRDEKLFF. CDR3 DNA sequence: TGTGCCAGCAGCCAAGACTGGGGGCGAGATGAAAAACTGTTTTTT.

This clonotype was picked up a small number of times. V usage is TRBV11-2 and J usage is TRBJ2-5; TRBD2 matches 10 bases. With 5 bases clipped from V and 5 bases from J, the junction kept 11 bases outside the gene matches. Germline V CDR1 and CDR2: SGHAT, FQNNGV. This CDR3 is 16 amino acids long. The CDR3 region has the DNA TGTGCCAGCAGCCATGAATACGGACTAGCGGCTGAGACCCAGTACTTC. Its translation: CASSHEYGLAAETQYF.

In this sample, this clonotype turned up many times. This CDR3 is CASSFRGTNTGELFF. DNA of the CDR3: TGTGCCAGCAGTTTCCGGGGGACCAACACCGGGGAGCTGTTTTTT. The chain has TRBV28 and TRBJ2-2; D possibly corresponds to TRBD2 (6 bases). The CDR3 consists of 15 residues. Germline lookup yields CDR1 MDHEN and CDR2 SYDVKM. With 3 bases removed from V and 2 bases from J, the gap between germline ends came to 10 bases. The full variable domain, in which reference TRBV28 and TRBJ2-2 provide the parts outside the CDR3, is DVKVTQSSRYLVKRTGEKVFLECVQDMDHENMFWYRQDPGLGLRLIYFSYDVKMKEKGDIPEGYSVSREKKERFSLILESASTNQTSMYLCASSFRGTNTGELFFGEGSRLTVL.

This clonotype was observed at least ten times. The chain combines TRBV29-1 with TRBJ2-3, with 10 bases identical to TRBD2. The CDR3 is made up of 15 amino acids. CDR1 is SQVTM and CDR2 is ANQGSEA in the germline V gene. V was pared by 1 base and J by 5 bases, with 6 bases of the junction left unmatched. CDR3 DNA sequence: TGCAGCGTTGAAGCTAGCGGGAGAGGTGTAGATACGCAGTATTTT. This gives the protein CSVEASGRGVDTQYF.

The chain employs TRBV4-1 and TRBJ2-1, with D tentatively TRBD1 (6 bases). Germline V gene sequence: CDR1 MGHRA, CDR2 YSYEKL. This CDR3 spans 15 amino acids. V was clipped by 5 bases and J by 2 bases, with 13 bases between them. CDR3 DNA: TGCGCCAGCAGCGGCCGGGACATAGCCTACAATGAGCAGTTCTTC. Translating it yields CASSGRDIAYNEQFF.

Note on this clonotype: Germline and junction disagree at one end, which may indicate a read error. The chain combines TRBV19 with TRBJ1-5; the D gene is possibly TRBD1 (6 bases). The V gene's germline CDR1 is LNHDA and CDR2 SQIVND (reference sequence). CDR3 size: 15 residues. The CDR3: CASDTGISAHQLQHF. Written as DNA, the CDR3 is TGTGCCAGCGATACAGGGATCTCAGCCCATCAGCTCCAGCATTTT. Filled out from reference TRBV19 and TRBJ1-5, the complete variable domain reads DGGITQSPKYLFRKEGQNVTLSCEQNLNHDAMYWYRQDPGQGLRLIYYSQIVNDFQKGDIAEGYSVSREKKESFPLTVTSAQKNPTAFYLCASDTGISAHQLQHFGDGTRLSIL.

This clonotype was observed at least ten times. The chain recombines TRBV9 with TRBJ1-4; the D gene is possibly TRBD1 (6 bases). Germline V CDR1 and CDR2: SGDLS, YYNGEE. Trimming took off 4 bases at V and 10 bases at J, with 17 bases between the two ends. CDR3 size: 14 residues. The CDR3 DNA reads as TGTGCCAGCAGCCTTAGGGGCGAAGGGGGAAAACTGTTTTTT. Protein product: CASSLRGEGGKLFF.

V is TRBV19 and J is TRBJ1-5; a weak D match, TRBD1 (6 bases). Germline-derived CDR1 and CDR2 are LNHDA and SQIVND (reference sequence). This CDR3 is 15 amino acids long. The ends were cut back, 1 base at V and 7 bases at J, with 14 bases in the middle. CDR3 in amino acids: CASSIGGGLRQPQHF. CDR3 nucleotide sequence: TGTGCCAGTAGTATAGGGGGGGGGCTACGCCAGCCCCAGCATTTT.